The subject of this entry is one T cell receptor (beta chain). This clone appeared a few times. Its cognate antigen has yet to be identified. Base qualities were left out, and no much larger clone turns up one base away. From each donor, a single peripheral blood sample of about 110 mL on average was drawn into heparinised tubes. Naive, central memory, regulatory and stem cell-like memory CD4+ T cells were sorted on a BD FACSAria II using a panel including CD45RO, CCR7, CD25, CD127, CD95 and CD27. All sorted populations exceeded 98% purity. Right away, PBMCs were isolated by Lymphoprep density gradient centrifugation and were stained directly, with no culture step. Samples were stained and sorted in pairs, with one healthy donor and one patient per experiment, so that batch effects were minimized. The data were obtained in a study of beta chain features in type 1 diabetes listed by TCRdb under 2018. Background on the whole study: No differences in mean age, gender distribution, total cell number or subset yield were found between patients and healthy donors. A total of 90 million to 130 million sorted cells were examined across all samples, and a strong correlation was observed between cell number per subset and RNA yield. The study compared the TCRB repertoires of sorted circulating CD4+ T cell subsets in recently diagnosed type 1 diabetes patients with those in matched healthy donors. Regulatory and stem cell-like memory subsets were obtained from only 8 patients and roughly 8 healthy donors, while naive and central memory subsets were obtained from all 30 or so donors.

Relative to germline, V is 6 bases shorter and J is 2 bases shorter, with 7 bases between their ends. According to the germline V gene, CDR1 reads MGHDK and CDR2 reads SYGVNS. Including cysteine and phenylalanine, the CDR3 has 12 amino acids. Only the CDR3 DNA is retained, 36 bases long and in frame from the first base. Overall study results and their limits: Patients with type 1 diabetes made fewer insertions and deleted more nucleotides at VDJ recombination sites, implying thymic rearrangement abnormalities. Sequencing cDNA rather than genomic DNA could over-represent highly expressing activated cells, although activation and CD3 levels did not differ between groups. PCR might favor shorter templates, but patient and control samples were amplified and corrected together, so any skew would affect both groups equally. The naive, central memory and regulatory TCRB repertoires appeared to resemble one another more closely among patients than among healthy donors. In all four CD4+ subsets, TCRB CDR3 length was moderately but significantly shorter in type 1 diabetes patients. Only small numbers of individuals were included in the HLA sub-analyses, which left unresolved whether HLA type had any influence on TCRB rearrangement.

The entire amount of isolated RNA was reverse transcribed using the High Capacity cDNA Reverse Transcription Kit, so the sequenced TCRB transcripts were expressed ones. Naive, central memory and regulatory T cell samples underwent deep immunoSEQ sequencing, averaging about 3.57 million total reads per sample. After sorted cells were lysed in RLT buffer, RNA was extracted with DNase-treated RNeasy Micro or Mini kits, with the choice depending on cell number. To prevent cross-contamination, each cell subset was processed individually, whereas patient and healthy donor samples were processed jointly. TCRB sequences were amplified from cDNA with the immunoSEQ multiplex PCR, producing 87-bp fragments spanning the CDR3 region. Amplicons were sequenced on the Illumina HiSeq platform. The authors processed their data as follows. Synthetic template baselines were used to correct PCR bias computationally, reads within Hamming distance 2 were collapsed together, and singletons that could not be merged were discarded. Reads were aligned against IMGT to assign V, D and J genes, CDR3 length and insertions or deletions at six rearrangement sites. Clonotype counts were normalized to sorted cell number within each subset before computing true diversity and Gini coefficients with the tcR R package. The overlap coefficient, calculated on TCRB nucleotide sequences, was used to measure repertoire sharing. Out-of-frame TCRB sequences from naive cells were analyzed to stand in for the pre-selection repertoire. TCRdb stores this immuneACCESS table with in-frame sequences only. Part of the clones is absent; in the studies checked, under half of the shortfall reflects unresolved V genes, and no reason is known for the rest. From that table come the V and J calls and clone size; the DNA was used to work out D and trimming. In all, the sample holds 620,000 or so clones, and around 15% of those were seen once. Clones ranked in the top ten supply 0.09% to 0.095% of the sample.

The specimen sequenced was naive CD4+ T cells from blood. The cell subset or site label, read with the paper, signifies: true naive CD4+ T cells. The rearrangement joined TRBV25-1 to TRBJ1-2; the D gene identity is not certain. The receptor was isolated from a man between 18 and 35 years old in good health. In nucleotides, the sequence is TGTGCCAGCAGCACACCCAACTATGGCTACACCTTC. It codes for CASSTPNYGYTF.